This T cell receptor (beta chain) appears in the sequencing data of a study of breast tumors, draining lymph nodes, adjacent tissues (TCRdb year 2016). The study in broad terms: The study compared TCR beta repertoires across tumor, adjacent nontumor tissue and axillary lymph nodes from breast cancer patients. The study was designed to assess the relationships and possible T-cell exchange between tumor, surrounding tissue and draining lymph node repertoires in human breast cancer. General conclusions and limits of the study: Tumor and nontumor tissue repertoires were found to be significantly more similar in luminal-like than in basal-like breast cancer. The data were considered consistent with the idea that most tumor T cells come from the lymph node and then expand in tumor tissue. The conclusion that tumor T cells originate in lymph nodes was framed as consistent with a hypothesis rather than directly demonstrated. Tumor T-cell repertoires showed less diversity than lymph node repertoires and more diversity than nontumor tissue repertoires, and tumor T-cell repertoires showed preferential V and J gene usage.

Lymph node samples were obtained from the axillary draining lymph nodes of breast cancer patients. V gives up 3 bases and J gives up 6 bases, and the segment between their germline ends measures 7 bases. CDR1 KGHDR and CDR2 SFDVKD were looked up in the germline V gene. The CDR3 starts with the cysteine, ends with the phenylalanine, and has 13 residues. Only the CDR3 part of the read is kept: 39 bases, read in frame from the first base. The sequencer was an Illumina HiSeq 2000. Multiplex PCR amplification was used to generate the TCR beta chain libraries. High-throughput sequencing was used to analyze the amplified TCR beta chain products. The public sequencing data were trimmed at Q25 with fastp and processed into clonotypes with MiXCR by TCRdb, which kept only in-frame beta chains. One record per CDR3 amino acid sequence lists the most common genes and DNA. The sample table lists under 250,000 distinct CDR3 sequences, less than 40% of them with a count of one. In total, the top ten clones hold around 1.5% of the sample.

At least ten counts were recorded for this clonotype. Its antigen remains undetermined. The input lacks base qualities; no much larger clone sits a single base away. What was sequenced was axillary lymph node tissue. The TCR sequence derives from a female donor with breast cancer. Some clones in this sample may be carry-over from other donors' samples. Rearrangement joined TRBV24-1 to TRBJ2-2, with the D gene call left open. This receptor carries the CDR3 CATSDPPAGELFF. The DNA reads as follows: TGTGCCACCAGTGATCCCCCGGCCGGGGAGCTGTTTTTT.